The rows below give T cell receptor beta chains drawn from one sample of a study of CD8+CD57+ T cells in acquired aplastic anemia. Using its own MiXCR run on the reads, TCRdb lists one record per CDR3 protein. Of a few hundred thousand distinct CDR3 sequences in the sample, just under 70% were seen once. The sample consisted of sorted CD4+, CD8+, or CD8+CD57+ T cells (not recorded which) from PBMCs. These receptors originate from a human donor in good health, serving as a control. The CDR3 runs from the conserved cysteine through the conserved F or W.

j_call v_call cdr3_aa
TRBJ1-1 TRBV12-5 CASSHGPNRGEAFF
TRBJ2-5 TRBV9 CASSRILEAETQYF
TRBJ1-1 TRBV11-2 CASGGDTEAFF
TRBJ2-7 TRBV25-1 CACTPGADSYEQYF
TRBJ1-2 TRBV14 CASSHRTGGDVYGYTF
TRBJ1-1 TRBV6-6 CASSYLTGPMNTEAFF
TRBJ2-5 TRBV7-2 CASSLSRGPPNETQYF
TRBJ1-6 TRBV5-1 CASSKDRGNSPLHF
TRBJ1-1 TRBV7-2 CASFRVNTEAFF
TRBJ2-3 TRBV9 CASSFHGELTYEQYF
TRBJ1-2 TRBV6-5 CASSYGTGQRYTF
TRBJ1-3 TRBV7-3 CASGPGNAGGSRNTIYF
TRBJ1-2 TRBV9 CASSDAGRYYGQTF
TRBJ2-7 TRBV20-1 CSARDFPGPTYEQYF
TRBJ1-5 TRBV5-5 CASQVGEEPQHF
TRBJ2-5 TRBV29-1 CSTLFGETQYF
TRBJ1-6 TRBV20-1 CSAVNLDREESPLHF
TRBJ2-5 TRBV20-1 CSAAHRGEETQYF
TRBJ2-7 TRBV7-2 CASSPGSGTHLDEQYF
TRBJ1-6 TRBV9 CASSVVAGSEWAVHF
TRBJ1-1 TRBV12-3/TRBV12-4 CASNHGDRRLFF
. TRBV28 CASTVLAGGPDEQYF
TRBJ1-5 TRBV5-1 CASSLEGDSTPQHF
TRBJ1-2 TRBV7-3 CASSSYREVQGYTF
TRBJ1-2 TRBV12-3/TRBV12-4 CASSSTGSYGYTF
TRBJ1-3 TRBV5-1 CASSSTTYNRGSGNTIYF
TRBJ1-5 TRBV24-1 CATSDGGGHAQPQHF
TRBJ1-2 TRBV7-9 CATEFNGLYGYTF
TRBJ1-2 TRBV19 CASSIGDRVGYTF
TRBJ2-1 TRBV9 CASSVGWVTSAEQFF
TRBJ2-1 TRBV6-1 CASKGRDNNEQFF
TRBJ1-5 TRBV6-6 CASRRRQGGSQPQHF
TRBJ1-1 TRBV5-8 CASSWDRMNTEAFF
TRBJ2-7 TRBV7-2 CASSFGGDAHEHHF
TRBJ1-5 TRBV5-1 CASSPAASHEPQHF
TRBJ1-5 TRBV2 CASRAGAGEGQPQHF
TRBJ2-3 TRBV29-1 CSVGGRHTDTQYF
TRBJ1-2 TRBV18 CASSPSGGPGYTF
TRBJ2-7 TRBV7-9 CASSTGVAYEQYF
TRBJ1-2 TRBV10-3 CAISESGQGYDGYTF
TRBJ1-3 TRBV2 CASGQPRGAIYF
TRBJ2-7 TRBV9 CASNFNRTEINYEYF
TRBJ1-6 TRBV7-2 CASRDRGGNEASLHF
TRBJ2-7 TRBV5-6 CASSRDAGVSSYEQYF
TRBJ2-3 TRBV11-1 CASSLGASGVVDTQYF
TRBJ2-1 TRBV11-2 CASSWQGSPYNEQFF
TRBJ1-6 TRBV9 CASSRLSLDKPPDF
TRBJ1-3 TRBV6-5 CASSFNPGVGNTIYF
TRBJ2-7 TRBV5-1 CASSVDREGEREQYF
TRBJ1-2 TRBV3-1 CASSFDSGGSYGYTF
TRBJ2-5 TRBV7-6 CASSVAAGQEYGYF
TRBJ1-1 TRBV7-9 CASTGRGPSTSGQAFF